In its sample, the clone carrying this TCR beta chain was seen once. This CDR3 has 13 amino acids. Germline V gives CDR1 GTSNPN, CDR2 SVGIG (reference sequence). Trimming shortened V by 3 bases and J by 6 bases, and 14 bases separated the two germline ends. The sample comes from a study of cytomegalovirus exposure and HLA in healthy donors. Amplification used 60 Vbeta primers and 13 Jbeta primers. Profiling relied on immunoSEQ multiplex PCR, and the TCRdb table lists in-frame clones only, not all of them. The sample has 190,000 or so clones, 75% to 85% seen once. The source of this sequence is a boy between 10 and 17 years old in good health and CMV-seronegative. Material for sequencing was PBMCs. J is TRBJ1-2 and V is TRBV30; TRBD1 might be the D (6 bases). CDR3 loop: CAWSQGRGDGYTF. DNA of the CDR3: TGTGCCTGGAGCCAGGGGAGAGGTGATGGCTACACCTTC.